The entry that follows covers one T cell receptor (beta chain) sequence. Its antigen target is currently unknown. No per-base quality is available; no much larger clone lies one base away. This entry comes from a study of tumor-infiltrating lymphocytes in oesophageal squamous cell carcinoma (dated by TCRdb to about 2016). The germline V gene gives CDR1 as SGHVS and CDR2 as FQNEAQ. Spanning cysteine to phenylalanine, the CDR3 consists of 15 amino acids. The read is trimmed to its CDR3 DNA, 45 bases read in frame from base 1. V trim: 4 bases; J trim: 0 bases; unmatched bases: 6. Receptor libraries were prepared by PCR. The sequencing machine was an Illumina HiSeq 2000. The public sequencing data were trimmed at Q25 with fastp and processed into clonotypes with MiXCR by TCRdb, which kept only in-frame beta chains. Each CDR3 protein gets just one entry, which takes the most common genes and DNA from the rows behind it. Here the sample has 9,500 to 15,000 distinct CDR3 sequences; approximately 50% occur a single time. Under 55% of the sample rests with the top ten.

The origin of this receptor is a female donor with esophageal squamous cell carcinoma. The chain is encoded by TRBV7-8 joined to TRBJ2-7; the central 7 bases match TRBD2. The sample consisted of esophageal tumor tissue. The DNA is as follows: TGTGCCAGCAGCTCCGGACTAGGACTCTCCTACGAGCAGTACTTC. This translates into CASSSGLGLSYEQYF.